This TCR beta chain was captured by sequencing in a study of shared clonotypes between healthy human individuals. The wider study: Each donor had three CD4 naive, three CD4 memory, two CD8 naive and one CD8 memory plate. Study results and limitations: Some clonotypes were shared by all four sorted-subset donors, while others were not shared. The non-shared ones had lower generation probabilities than the shared ones.

Concerning this clone: What it recognizes is unknown.

Here immunoSEQ multiplex PCR was the method, and the copy in TCRdb shows in-frame clones only, minus some. Among hundreds of thousands of clones listed, about 96% were seen once. The CDR3 spans 14 residues. CDR1 and CDR2 from the germline V gene are MNHEY and SVGAGI. V was pared by 11 bases and J by 4 bases, with 9 bases of the junction left unmatched. Recent acute infections and vaccinations were absent in the healthy HIV-negative adult donors. The chain employs TRBV6-5 and TRBJ1-3; TRBD1 agrees at 9 bases. Sequences were obtained from naive CD4+ T cells sorted from blood. Sample subset: CD45RA+ positively selected. The sequence came from a woman aged 30 to 39 in good health. The CDR3 loop reads CASAGTGPGNTIYF. CDR3 coding DNA: TGTGCCTCAGCAGGGACAGGGCCAGGAAACACCATATATTTT.